This TCR beta chain was documented in a study of CD8+ T cells in alopecia areata. Overall study: Patients took tofacitinib for 6 to 18 months, followed by 6 drug-free months. Study-level results: A single nonresponder leaves the baseline CD8+ expansion link to response uncertain.

On this clone: The antigen is unknown.

Regarding treatment: oral pan-JAK inhibitor, 5-10 mg twice daily. RNA extraction and reverse transcription yielded cDNA as sequencing template. Produced via immunoSEQ multiplex PCR; TCRdb's table is partial and in-frame only. The sample yields nearly 95,000 clones, about three quarters seen once. V shed 0 bases and J shed 0 bases, with 6 bases lying between them. CDR3 length: 16 residues. The germline V gene has CDR1 SGHAT and CDR2 FQNNGV. The source was CD8+ T cells sorted from blood, collected at roughly week 45, from a patient treated with tofacitinib. This receptor was obtained from a human donor with alopecia areata. The rearrangement joins TRBV11-2 to TRBJ2-6; D remains ambiguous. CDR3 nucleotides: TGTGCCAGCAGCTTAGACGGACGCTCTGGGGCCAACGTCCTGACTTTC. Translation gives CASSLDGRSGANVLTF.